Reported below is one T cell receptor beta chain. CDR1 and CDR2 (germline): LNHDA, SQIVND (reference sequence). V was clipped by 0 bases and J by 4 bases, with 18 bases between them. The CDR3 is made up of 17 amino acids. The sample comes from a study of Ad26.COV2.S vaccination and SARS-CoV-2 variants. Study overall: By the intramuscular route, Ad26.COV2.S was given once, or twice 56 days apart.

Assay used: immunoSEQ multiplex PCR; TCRdb lists only in-frame clones, some missing. Of hundreds of thousands of clones listed, 80% to 90% were seen once; the top ten hold approximately 5%. Treatment noted: 15 to 20 received Ad26.COV2.S at low or high dose, single or two shots; roughly 5 received placebo; per-sample allocation not given. Each sample was drawn 63 days after the first injection (of vaccine or placebo). The sequences come from peripheral blood, collected in a trial of Ad26.COV2.S vaccine versus placebo. This TCR came from a person aged 18-65 years who received the Ad26.COV2.S COVID-19 vaccine or a placebo. The V call is TRBV19, the J call TRBJ1-2; D might be TRBD1 (5 bases). The CDR3, as DNA: TGTGCCAGTAGTATAGACCGTCTGACAGCCCGTCCCTATGGCTACACCTTC. Translated: CASSIDRLTARPYGYTF.